Below are 12 T cell receptor beta chains sequenced from a single sample in a study of blood T cell repertoires in COVID-19 (dated by TCRdb to between 2020 and 2021). The protocol used for the library was the immunoSEQ multiplex PCR assay. The clones in this table, taken by TCRdb from immuneACCESS, are in-frame only. Not every clone is retained; where verified, under half of the shortfall comes from an unresolved V gene, and the cause of the rest is unknown. Counted in this sample were approximately 90,000 clones; 75% to 80% of them appeared once. The top ten constitute 6.3% of the sample. Sequencing was performed on peripheral blood. These receptors came from a man in his 70s with COVID-19, enrolled during active disease.

This clone showed up just a few times. The chain recombines TRBV28 with TRBJ1-4; 9 bases match TRBD1. Germline values: CDR1 MDHEN, CDR2 SYDVKM. V lost 5 bases and J lost 10; bases outside the gene matches: 8. The CDR3 loop spans 14 amino acids. For the CDR3, the DNA is TGTGCCAGCAGTCGCCGGACAGGGGTAGGAAAACTGTTTTTT. Its translation: CASSRRTGVGKLFF.

The V gene is TRBV12-3 or TRBV12-4, the J gene TRBJ1-5, with D uncertain. The CDR3 spans 13 residues. The V end lost 5 bases, the J end lost 6 bases, and 11 bases lay between the germline ends. In nucleotides, the CDR3 is TGTGCCAGCAGTCAGAGAGGAGTTCAGCCCCAGCATTTT. This codes for CASSQRGVQPQHF.

The rearrangement links TRBV6-5 to TRBJ1-6, with D tentatively TRBD1 (5 bases). CDR1 and CDR2 (germline): MNHEY, SVGAGI. The CDR3 has 13 residues. Trimming stripped 4 bases from V and 5 bases from J, with 6 bases between. This chain's CDR3 is CASSSRDNSPLHF. The CDR3 DNA follows: TGTGCCAGCAGTTCCAGGGATAATTCACCCCTCCACTTT.

V usage is TRBV19 and J usage is TRBJ1-1; 9 bases are shared with TRBD1. Germline V gives CDR1 LNHDA, CDR2 SQIVND (reference sequence). J was trimmed by 1 base and V by 5 bases; bases with no gene match: 8. The CDR3 contains 16 residues. CDR3 sequence reads: CASSGLLGQGNTEAFF. CDR3 nucleotides: TGTGCCAGTAGTGGATTGTTGGGACAGGGGAACACTGAAGCTTTCTTT.

The rearrangement uses TRBV6-6 and TRBJ2-1, with D unresolved. CDR3 size: 12 residues. Germline V gene data show CDR1 as MNHNY and CDR2 as SVGAGI (reference sequence). The V end lost 4 bases, the J end lost 7 bases, and 8 bases lay between the germline ends. The CDR3 DNA sequence: TGTGCCAGCAGTTCCACAATAAATGAGCAGTTCTTC. Amino acids: CASSSTINEQFF.

The V gene is TRBV9, the J gene TRBJ2-5; 9 nucleotides match TRBD1. The CDR3 covers 16 residues. Germline V gene lookup returns CDR1 SGDLS and CDR2 YYNGEE. J lost 4 bases, V lost 4 bases, and 11 bases had no gene match. CDR3 in DNA: TGTGCCAGCAGCTTTTCCGGGACAGGGACCGTAGAGACCCAGTACTTC. This codes for CASSFSGTGTVETQYF.

The chain links TRBV7-3 to TRBJ2-2; 10 positions agree with TRBD1. V lost 2 bases and J lost 6; bases outside the gene matches: 6. This CDR3 has 16 residues. Germline assignment: CDR1 SGHTA and CDR2 FQGTGA. The CDR3 DNA sequence: TGTGCCAGCAGCTTAGGTCCGGGACAGGGGTCCGGGGAGCTGTTTTTT. As protein: CASSLGPGQGSGELFF.

The gene calls are TRBV19 and TRBJ1-1; TRBD1 is a possible D gene (5 bases). Trimming pared 4 bases from V and 0 bases from J, leaving 9 bases between. The germline CDR1 and CDR2 sequences are LNHDA and SQIVND (reference sequence). The CDR3 loop spans 14 amino acids. The CDR3 DNA sequence: TGTGCCAGTAGTAGTGACAGATTGAACACTGAAGCTTTCTTT. It translates to CASSSDRLNTEAFF.

In its sample, this clone was seen once. The gene calls are TRBV5-1 and TRBJ1-1; D is unclear. Looked up from germline, CDR1 is SGHRS and CDR2 is YFSETQ. The CDR3 runs 11 residues. The V gene lost 5 bases and the J gene lost 3 bases, with 5 bases spanning the gap. The CDR3 reads CASRTDTEAFF. As DNA, the CDR3 is TGCGCCAGCAGAACGGACACTGAAGCTTTCTTT.

For the CDR3, the DNA is TGTGCCAGCAGCTTGCCAGGTAGCTCTGGGGCCAACGTCCTGACTTTC. This translates into CASSLPGSSGANVLTF. This chain connects TRBV5-6 to TRBJ2-6; D unresolved. Trimming stripped 1 base from V and 0 bases from J, with 8 bases between. The CDR3 sequence is 16 residues long. Per germline, CDR1 SGHDT and CDR2 YYEEEE.

V is TRBV5-1 and J is TRBJ1-3, with a tentative D call TRBD1 (6 bases). The CDR3 loop spans 15 amino acids. Trimming took off 0 bases at V and 4 bases at J, with 11 bases between the two ends. Germline CDR1 reads SGHRS; CDR2 reads YFSETQ. The CDR3, as DNA: TGCGCCAGCAGCTTGGCCCCTGGACAGGGAAACACCATATATTTT. Translated: CASSLAPGQGNTIYF.

This chain uses TRBV2 with TRBJ1-4, with unresolved D. The CDR3 has 12 amino acids. Germline V CDR1 and CDR2: SNHLY, FYNNEI. The germline V and J ends were trimmed by 5 bases and 8 bases, with 9 bases remaining between them. The CDR3 is CASSPLREKLFF. The DNA of the CDR3 is TGTGCCAGCAGTCCGCTGAGGGAAAAACTGTTTTTT.